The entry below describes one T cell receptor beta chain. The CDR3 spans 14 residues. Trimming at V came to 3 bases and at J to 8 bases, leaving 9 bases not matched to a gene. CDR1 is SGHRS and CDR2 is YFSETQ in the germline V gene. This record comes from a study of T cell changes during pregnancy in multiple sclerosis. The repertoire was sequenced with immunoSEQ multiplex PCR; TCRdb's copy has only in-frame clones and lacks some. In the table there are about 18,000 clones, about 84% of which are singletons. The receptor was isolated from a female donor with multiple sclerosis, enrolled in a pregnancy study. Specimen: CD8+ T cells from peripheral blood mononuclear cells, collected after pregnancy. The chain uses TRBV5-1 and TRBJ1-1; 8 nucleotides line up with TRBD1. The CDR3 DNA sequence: TGCGCCAGCAGCTCCTGGACAGGGAACCCAGAAGCTTTCTTT. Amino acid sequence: CASSSWTGNPEAFF. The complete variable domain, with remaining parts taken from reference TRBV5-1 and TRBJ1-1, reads KAGVTQTPRYLIKTRGQQVTLSCSPISGHRSVSWYQQTPGQGLQFLFEYFSETQRNKGNFPGRFSGRQFSNSRSEMNVSTLELGDSALYLCASSSWTGNPEAFFGQGTRLTVV.